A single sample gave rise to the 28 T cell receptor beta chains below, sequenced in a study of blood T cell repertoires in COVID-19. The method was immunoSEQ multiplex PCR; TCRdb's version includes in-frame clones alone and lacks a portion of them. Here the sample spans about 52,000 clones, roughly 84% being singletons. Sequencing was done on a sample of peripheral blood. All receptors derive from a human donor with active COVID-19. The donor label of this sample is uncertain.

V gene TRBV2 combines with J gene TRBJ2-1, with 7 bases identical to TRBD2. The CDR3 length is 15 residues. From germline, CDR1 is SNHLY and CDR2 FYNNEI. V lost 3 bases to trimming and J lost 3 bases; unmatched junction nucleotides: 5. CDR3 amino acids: CASSDLGGGYNEQFF. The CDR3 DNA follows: TGTGCCAGCAGTGATCTTGGCGGGGGCTACAATGAGCAGTTCTTC.

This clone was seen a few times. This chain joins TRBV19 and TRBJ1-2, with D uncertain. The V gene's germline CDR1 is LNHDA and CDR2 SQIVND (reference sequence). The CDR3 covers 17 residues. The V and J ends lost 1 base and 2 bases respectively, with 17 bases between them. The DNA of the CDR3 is TGTGCCAGTAGTATAGCTTGGGCTATTGTTTCCAACTATGGCTACACCTTC. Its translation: CASSIAWAIVSNYGYTF.

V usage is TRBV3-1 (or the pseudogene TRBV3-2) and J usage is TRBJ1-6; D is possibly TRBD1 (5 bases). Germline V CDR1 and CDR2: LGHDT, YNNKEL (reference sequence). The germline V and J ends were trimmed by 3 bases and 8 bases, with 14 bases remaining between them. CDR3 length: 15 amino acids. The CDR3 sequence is CASSQWGGVDSPLHF. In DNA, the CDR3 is TGTGCCAGCAGCCAGTGGGGGGGAGTCGATTCACCCCTCCACTTT.

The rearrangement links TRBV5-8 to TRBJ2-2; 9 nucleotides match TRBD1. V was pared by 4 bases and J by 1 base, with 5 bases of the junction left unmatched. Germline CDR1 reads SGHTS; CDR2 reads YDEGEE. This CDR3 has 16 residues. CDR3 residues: CASSNNRGQNTGELFF. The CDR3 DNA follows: TGTGCCAGCAGCAACAACAGGGGGCAGAACACCGGGGAGCTGTTTTTT.

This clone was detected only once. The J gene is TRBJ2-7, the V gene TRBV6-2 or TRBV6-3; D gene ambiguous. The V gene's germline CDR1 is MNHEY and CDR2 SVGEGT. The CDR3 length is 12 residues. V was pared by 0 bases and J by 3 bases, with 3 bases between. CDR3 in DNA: TGTGCCAGCAGTTACTCGTACTACGAGCAGTACTTC. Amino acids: CASSYSYYEQYF.

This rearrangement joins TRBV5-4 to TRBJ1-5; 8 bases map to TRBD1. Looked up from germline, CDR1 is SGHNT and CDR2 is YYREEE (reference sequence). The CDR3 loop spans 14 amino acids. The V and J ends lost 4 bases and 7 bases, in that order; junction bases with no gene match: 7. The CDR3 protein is CASSADRVGQPQHF. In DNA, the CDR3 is TGTGCCAGCAGCGCGGACAGGGTTGGGCAGCCCCAGCATTTT.

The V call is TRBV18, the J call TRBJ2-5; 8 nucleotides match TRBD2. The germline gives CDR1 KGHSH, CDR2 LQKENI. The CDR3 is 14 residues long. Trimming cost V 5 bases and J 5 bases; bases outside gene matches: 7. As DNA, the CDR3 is TGTGCCAGCTCAAGGGGGACTAGTCTCGAGACCCAGTACTTC. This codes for CASSRGTSLETQYF.

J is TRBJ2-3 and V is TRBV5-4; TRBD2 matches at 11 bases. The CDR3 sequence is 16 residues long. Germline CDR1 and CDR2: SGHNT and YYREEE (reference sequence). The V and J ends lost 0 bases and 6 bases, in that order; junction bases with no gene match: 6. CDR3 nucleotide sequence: TGTGCCAGCAGCTTGGCGGGACTAGCGGTACTTGATACGCAGTATTTT. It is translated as CASSLAGLAVLDTQYF. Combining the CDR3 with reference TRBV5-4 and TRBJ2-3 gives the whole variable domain ETGVTQSPTHLIKTRGQQVTLRCSSQSGHNTVSWYQQALGQGPQFIFQYYREEENGRGNFPPRFSGLQFPNYSSELNVNALELDDSALYLCASSLAGLAVLDTQYFGPGTRLTVL.

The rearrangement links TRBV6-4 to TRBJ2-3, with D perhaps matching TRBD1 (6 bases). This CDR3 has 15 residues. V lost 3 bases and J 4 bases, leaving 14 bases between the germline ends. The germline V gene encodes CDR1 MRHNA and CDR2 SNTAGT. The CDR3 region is CASSEGKGVADTQYF. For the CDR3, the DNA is TGTGCCAGCAGTGAGGGAAAGGGGGTGGCAGATACGCAGTATTTT.

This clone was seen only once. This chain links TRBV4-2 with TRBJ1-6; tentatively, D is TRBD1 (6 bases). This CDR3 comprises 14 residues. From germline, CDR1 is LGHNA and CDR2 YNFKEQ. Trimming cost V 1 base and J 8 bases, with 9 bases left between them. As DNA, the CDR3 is TGTGCCAGCAGCCAAGGACAGGTCGATTCACCCCTCCACTTT. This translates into CASSQGQVDSPLHF.

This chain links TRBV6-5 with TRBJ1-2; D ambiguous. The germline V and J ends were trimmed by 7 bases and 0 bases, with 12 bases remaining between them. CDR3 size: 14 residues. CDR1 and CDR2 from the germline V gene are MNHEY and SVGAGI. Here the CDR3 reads CASTQRGANYGYTF. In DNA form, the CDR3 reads TGTGCCAGCACCCAACGGGGAGCTAACTATGGCTACACCTTC.

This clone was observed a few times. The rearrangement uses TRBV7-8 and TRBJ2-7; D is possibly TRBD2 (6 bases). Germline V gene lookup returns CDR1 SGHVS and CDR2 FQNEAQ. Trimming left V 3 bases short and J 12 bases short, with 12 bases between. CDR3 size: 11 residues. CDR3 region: CASSLGTRWYF. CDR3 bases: TGTGCCAGCAGCTTGGGGACTCGGTGGTACTTC.

As DNA, the CDR3 is TGTGCCAGCAGCTTTAGTGGGGACAGCAGTACCTACGAGCAGTACTTC. It translates to CASSFSGDSSTYEQYF. The chain couples TRBV11-1 to TRBJ2-7, with TRBD1 identical over 7 bases. There are 16 residues in the CDR3. Losses at the gene ends were 3 bases for V and 2 bases for J; bases not matched to a gene: 10. Germline loops: CDR1 SGHAT, CDR2 FQDESV (reference sequence). Full variable domain (missing parts from reference TRBV11-1 and TRBJ2-7): EAEVAQSPRYKITEKSQAVAFWCDPISGHATLYWYRQILGQGPELLVQFQDESVVDDSQLPKDRFSAERLKGVDSTLKIQPAELGDSAMYLCASSFSGDSSTYEQYFGPGTRLTVT.

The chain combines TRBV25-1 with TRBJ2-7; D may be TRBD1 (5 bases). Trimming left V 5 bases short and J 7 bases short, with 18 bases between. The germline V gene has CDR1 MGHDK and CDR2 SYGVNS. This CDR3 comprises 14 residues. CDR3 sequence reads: CASSRLGRAREQYF. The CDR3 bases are TGTGCCAGCAGTCGCCTGGGCAGGGCGAGGGAGCAGTACTTC.

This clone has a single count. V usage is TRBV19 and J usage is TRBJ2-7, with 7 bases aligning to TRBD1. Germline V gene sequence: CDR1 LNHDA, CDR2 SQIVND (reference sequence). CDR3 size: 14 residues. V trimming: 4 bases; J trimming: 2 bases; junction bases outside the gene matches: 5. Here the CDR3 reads CASSRQGNTYEQYF. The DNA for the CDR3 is TGTGCCAGTAGTAGACAGGGTAATACCTACGAGCAGTACTTC.

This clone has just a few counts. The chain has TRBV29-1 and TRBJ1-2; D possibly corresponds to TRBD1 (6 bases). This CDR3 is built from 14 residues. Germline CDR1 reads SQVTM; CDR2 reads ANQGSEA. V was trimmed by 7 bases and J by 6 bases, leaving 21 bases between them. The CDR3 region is CSGTAGGQPDGYTF. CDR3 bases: TGCAGCGGGACGGCGGGGGGGCAGCCAGATGGCTACACCTTC.

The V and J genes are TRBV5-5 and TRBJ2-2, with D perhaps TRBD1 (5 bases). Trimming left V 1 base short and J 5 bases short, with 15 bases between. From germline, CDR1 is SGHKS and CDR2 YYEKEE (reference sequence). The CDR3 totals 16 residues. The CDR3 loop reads CASSLQGWSDTGELFF. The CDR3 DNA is TGTGCCAGCAGCTTGCAGGGTTGGAGCGATACCGGGGAGCTGTTTTTT.

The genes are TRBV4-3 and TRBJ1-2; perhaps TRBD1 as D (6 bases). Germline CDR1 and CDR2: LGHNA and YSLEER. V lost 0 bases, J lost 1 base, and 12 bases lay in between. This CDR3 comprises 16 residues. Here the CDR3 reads CASSQDPTGLNYGYTF. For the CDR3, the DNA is TGCGCCAGCAGCCAAGATCCAACAGGGCTTAACTATGGCTACACCTTC.

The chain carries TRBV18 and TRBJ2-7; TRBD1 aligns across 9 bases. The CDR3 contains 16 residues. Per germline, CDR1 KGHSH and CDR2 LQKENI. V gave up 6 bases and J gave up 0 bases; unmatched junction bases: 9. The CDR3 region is CASSLRQGGISYEQYF. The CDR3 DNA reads TGTGCCAGCTCCCTTAGACAGGGGGGGATCTCCTACGAGCAGTACTTC. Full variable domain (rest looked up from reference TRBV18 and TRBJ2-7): NAGVMQNPRHLVRRRGQEARLRCSPMKGHSHVYWYRQLPEEGLKFMVYLQKENIIDESGMPKERFSAEFPKEGPSILRIQQVVRGDSAAYFCASSLRQGGISYEQYFGPGTRLTVT.

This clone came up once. CDR3 in amino acids: CASSLTGPNEQYF. The DNA for the CDR3 is TGTGCCAGCAGCTTAACAGGGCCCAACGAGCAGTACTTC. The chain is built from TRBV7-9 and TRBJ2-7, with D tentatively TRBD1 (6 bases). Germline CDR1 and CDR2: SEHNR and FQNEAQ (reference sequence). The germline V and J ends were trimmed by 2 bases and 5 bases, with 10 bases remaining between them. The CDR3 consists of 13 residues.

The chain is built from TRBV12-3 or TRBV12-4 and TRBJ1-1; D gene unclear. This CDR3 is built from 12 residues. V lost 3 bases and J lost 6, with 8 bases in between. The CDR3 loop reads CASSFITPEAFF. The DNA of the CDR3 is TGTGCCAGCAGTTTTATTACTCCTGAAGCTTTCTTT.

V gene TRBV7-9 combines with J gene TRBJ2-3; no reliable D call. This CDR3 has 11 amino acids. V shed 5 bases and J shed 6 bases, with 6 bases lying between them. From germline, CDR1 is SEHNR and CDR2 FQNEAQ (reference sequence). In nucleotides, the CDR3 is TGTGCCAGCAGCGTCTCGGATACGCAGTATTTT. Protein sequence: CASSVSDTQYF.

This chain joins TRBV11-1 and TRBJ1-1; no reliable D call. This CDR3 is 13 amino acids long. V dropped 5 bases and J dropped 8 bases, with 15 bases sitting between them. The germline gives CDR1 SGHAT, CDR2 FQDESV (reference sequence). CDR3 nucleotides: TGTGCCAGCAGCCTAGTAGGGAGAGGCGAAGCTTTCTTT. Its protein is CASSLVGRGEAFF.

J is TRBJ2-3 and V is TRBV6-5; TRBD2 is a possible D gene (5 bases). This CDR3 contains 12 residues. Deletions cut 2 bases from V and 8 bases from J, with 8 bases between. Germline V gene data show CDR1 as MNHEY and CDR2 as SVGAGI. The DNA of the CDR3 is TGTGCCAGCAGTTACGGACGGGGTACGCAGTATTTT. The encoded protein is CASSYGRGTQYF.

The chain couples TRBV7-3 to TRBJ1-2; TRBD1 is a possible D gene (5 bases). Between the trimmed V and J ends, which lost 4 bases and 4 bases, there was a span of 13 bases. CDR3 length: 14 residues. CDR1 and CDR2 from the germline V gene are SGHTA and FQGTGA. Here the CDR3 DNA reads TGTGCCAGCAGCTCCTTTGACAGAGTCTATGGCTACACCTTC. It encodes CASSSFDRVYGYTF.

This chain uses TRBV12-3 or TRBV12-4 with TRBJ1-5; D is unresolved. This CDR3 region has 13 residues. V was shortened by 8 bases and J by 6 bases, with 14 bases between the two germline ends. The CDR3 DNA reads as TGTGCCAGCTGCCCTGACACTTCTCAGCCCCAGCATTTT. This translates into CASCPDTSQPQHF.

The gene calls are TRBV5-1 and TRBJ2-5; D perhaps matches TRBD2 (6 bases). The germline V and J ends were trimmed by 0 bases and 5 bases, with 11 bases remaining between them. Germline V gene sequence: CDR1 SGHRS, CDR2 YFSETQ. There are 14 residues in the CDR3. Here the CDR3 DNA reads TGCGCCAGCAGCTTGGCCGGGACTCGTGAGACCCAGTACTTC. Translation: CASSLAGTRETQYF.

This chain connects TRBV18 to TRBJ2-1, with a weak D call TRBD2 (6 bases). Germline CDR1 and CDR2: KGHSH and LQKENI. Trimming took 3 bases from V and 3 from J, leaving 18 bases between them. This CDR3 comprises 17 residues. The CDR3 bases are TGTGCCAGCTCACCGGGGGATTTGGGGGGAGTCTACAATGAGCAGTTCTTC. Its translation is CASSPGDLGGVYNEQFF.